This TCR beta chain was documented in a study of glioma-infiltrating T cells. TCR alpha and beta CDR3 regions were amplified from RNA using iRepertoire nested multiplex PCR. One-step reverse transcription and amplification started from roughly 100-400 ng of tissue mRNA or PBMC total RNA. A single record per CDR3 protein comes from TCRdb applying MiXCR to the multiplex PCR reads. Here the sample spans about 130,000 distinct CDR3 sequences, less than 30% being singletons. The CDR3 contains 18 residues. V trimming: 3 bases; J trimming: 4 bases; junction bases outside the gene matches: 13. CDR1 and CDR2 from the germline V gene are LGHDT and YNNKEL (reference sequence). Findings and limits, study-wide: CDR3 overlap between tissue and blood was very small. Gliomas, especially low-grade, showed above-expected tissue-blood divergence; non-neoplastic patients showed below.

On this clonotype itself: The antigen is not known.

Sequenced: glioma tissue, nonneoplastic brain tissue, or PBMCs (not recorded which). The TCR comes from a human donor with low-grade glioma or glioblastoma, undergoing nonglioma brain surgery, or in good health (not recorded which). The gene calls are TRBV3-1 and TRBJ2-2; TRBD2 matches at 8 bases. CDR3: CASSQDTRLAGSTGELFF. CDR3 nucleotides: TGTGCCAGCAGCCAGGATACTCGGCTAGCGGGCTCCACCGGGGAGCTGTTTTTT.